Described below is a single T cell receptor beta chain sequence and its context. The specificity of this receptor is unknown. No clone much larger than this one lies a single base away; base qualities are absent. The entry originates in a study of technical replicates of blood from a few donors (dated by TCRdb to about 2017). Cut back by 8 bases and 2 bases, the V and J ends lie 10 bases apart. CDR1 MNHEY and CDR2 SVGAGI were looked up in the germline V gene. Including cysteine and phenylalanine, the CDR3 has 12 amino acids. The retained sequence is limited to the CDR3, 36 bases, with the frame set at the first base. The library came from the immunoSEQ multiplex PCR assay. TCRdb took this table from immuneACCESS and kept in-frame rearrangements with V and J called. Such tables lack part of the clones; where checked against another copy, unresolved V genes explain under half of the gap, and the rest is unexplained. This sample gives tens of thousands of clones in total; 85% to 95% of them show up just once. In total, the top ten clones hold approximately 0.25% of the sample.

The rearranged chain carries TRBV6-5 and TRBJ2-7, with TRBD1 tentatively as D gene (6 bases match). The TCR comes from a human donor in good health. Sample: T cells isolated from PBMCs. In nucleotides, the sequence is TGTGCCAGCGGGGGCAGGGCCTACGAGCAGTACTTC. Its translation reads: CASGGRAYEQYF.